This T cell receptor beta chain appears in the sequencing data of a study of cytomegalovirus exposure and HLA in healthy donors. Whole-study context: Later analysis reported that the 120 validation repertoires shared the platform of the roughly 680 first-cohort repertoires. Study-wide points: Confirmation was obtained in vitro that three CMV-associated chains are specific for CMV antigens. Cytomegalovirus association was assigned to about 150 TCR beta chains.

Among the roughly 120 subjects of the validation cohort, separate from the roughly 670-subject first cohort, were the donors. Clones were read by immunoSEQ multiplex PCR, and TCRdb kept only the in-frame ones, dropping some. Seen here are about 170,000 clones, roughly 91% observed once, and the top ten hold about 9.3%. The V gene's germline CDR1 is MDHEN and CDR2 SYDVKM. The CDR3 is 14 amino acids. The V segment lost 8 bases and the J segment 1 base; nucleotides outside the gene matches: 5. On this clone: The antigen is unknown.

The chain has TRBV28 and TRBJ2-7, with 10 bases identical to TRBD1. The sequence came from a woman younger than 30 in good health and CMV-seropositive. The specimen was PBMCs. The CDR3 sequence is CASVGTGASYEQYF. CDR3 nucleotide sequence: TGTGCCAGCGTCGGGACAGGGGCTTCCTACGAGCAGTACTTC.